This TCR beta chain came from a study of blood T cell repertoires in COVID-19. Overall study context: Whether acute or convalescent, the COVID-19 samples came from the United States, Italy and Spain.

Method: immunoSEQ multiplex PCR; TCRdb's copy keeps in-frame clones and lacks some. The sample consists of about 160,000 clones, 84% of them appearing once. With 10 bases clipped from V and 4 bases from J, the junction kept 11 bases outside the gene matches. There are 14 residues in the CDR3. Germline V gene lookup returns CDR1 WNHNN and CDR2 SYGVQD (reference sequence). The origin of this receptor is a man in his 70s with acute or convalescent COVID-19. The chain uses TRBV10-1 and TRBJ2-3; 7 positions agree with TRBD2. Sequenced input: peripheral blood. The CDR3 nucleotides are TGCGCCACCTCCCCGGGGAGGGCGTCAGATACGCAGTATTTT. This sequence encodes CATSPGRASDTQYF.